These 3 T cell receptor beta chains originate from one sample sequenced in a study of type 1 and type 2 diabetes patients. Genomic DNA was the PCR template. A primer set of 30 forward and 13 reverse primers amplified the CDR3. TCRdb re-derived calls from the multiplex PCR reads in MiXCR, one entry per CDR3 protein. This table has 250,000 or so distinct CDR3 sequences, roughly 44% appearing once. Sequences were obtained from peripheral blood mononuclear cells (PBMCs). Receptors were obtained from a man younger than 35 with type 2 diabetes.

The table lists this clonotype with a few counts. The chain couples TRBV19 to TRBJ1-1; D is perhaps TRBD1 (5 bases). V was cut by 7 bases and J by 4 bases, with 19 bases left in between. Per germline, CDR1 LNHDA and CDR2 SQIVND (reference sequence). CDR3 length: 15 residues. The CDR3 nucleotides read TGTGCCAGTAAGGTGTTGGGGGAGGCTAGCACTGAAGCTTTCTTT. Translation gives CASKVLGEASTEAFF.

The sample holds a few counts of this clonotype. The rearrangement uses TRBV7-2 and TRBJ2-3; D might be TRBD2 (5 bases). The V gene lost 2 bases and the J gene lost 9 bases, with 18 bases spanning the gap. This CDR3 has 15 amino acids. CDR1 is SGHTA, CDR2 FQGNSA, per germline. CDR3 DNA: TGTGCCAGCAGCTTAACGGTGGACGTAACGGGGACGCAGTATTTT. Protein: CASSLTVDVTGTQYF.

This clonotype came up a few times. The chain employs TRBV19 and TRBJ2-7, with D maybe TRBD2 (5 bases). CDR3 length: 14 amino acids. CDR1 and CDR2 from the germline V gene are LNHDA and SQIVND (reference sequence). V was cut by 5 bases and J by 3 bases, with 14 bases left in between. The CDR3 DNA follows: TGTGCCAGTAGTCCCGGAGGATACCTCTACGAGCAGTACTTC. Its protein product is CASSPGGYLYEQYF.